The sequence of this T cell receptor (beta chain) was determined in a study of radiation and T cells in renal cell carcinoma. Notes on the study in general: From baseline, blood top tumor clonotypes peaked at 2 weeks post-radiation. Pretreatment tumor biopsies were lacking, so baseline clonotypes are unknown.

Worth noting for this clone: Its antigen is unidentified.

Libraries were prepared by immunoSEQ multiplex PCR; TCRdb keeps only in-frame clonotypes and omits some of them. The sample holds just under 150,000 clones, 70% to 90% seen once. Time point in this sample: blood 4 weeks post-SBRT, at nephrectomy. Treatment described: 15 Gy SBRT to primary tumor, nephrectomy 4 weeks later. Nephrectomy followed 15 Gy stereotactic body radiation by 4 weeks. The J segment lost 12 bases and the V segment lost 1 base, leaving 6 bases of the junction unmatched. The germline V gene has CDR1 SGHTA and CDR2 FQGNSA. The CDR3 covers 14 residues. The TCR originated in a woman aged 50 to 65 with renal cell carcinoma. The rearrangement joins TRBV7-2 to TRBJ2-1; 10 nucleotides match TRBD2. The sequences come from blood, collected from a patient whose treatment included radiotherapy and nephrectomy. The DNA for the CDR3 is TGTGCCAGCAGCTTAGTCACTAGCGGGGTAGGGCAGTTCTTC. Amino acids: CASSLVTSGVGQFF.